This T cell receptor beta chain was documented in a study of blood T cell repertoires in COVID-19. Measured with immunoSEQ multiplex PCR; TCRdb has only the in-frame clones, and not every one. The table records approximately 65,000 clones, around 80% of them present only once. This receptor was obtained from a man at least 80 years old with acute or convalescent COVID-19. Sequenced: peripheral blood.

Here the CDR3 DNA reads TGCGCCAGCAGCTTGTACGAAAGGGGAAACATTCAGTACTTC. This encodes CASSLYERGNIQYF. The chain couples TRBV5-1 to TRBJ2-4; D might be TRBD1 (5 bases). The CDR3 loop spans 14 amino acids. The V gene lost 1 base and the J gene lost 6 bases, with 11 bases spanning the gap. Per the germline V gene, CDR1 is SGHRS and CDR2 is YFSETQ.